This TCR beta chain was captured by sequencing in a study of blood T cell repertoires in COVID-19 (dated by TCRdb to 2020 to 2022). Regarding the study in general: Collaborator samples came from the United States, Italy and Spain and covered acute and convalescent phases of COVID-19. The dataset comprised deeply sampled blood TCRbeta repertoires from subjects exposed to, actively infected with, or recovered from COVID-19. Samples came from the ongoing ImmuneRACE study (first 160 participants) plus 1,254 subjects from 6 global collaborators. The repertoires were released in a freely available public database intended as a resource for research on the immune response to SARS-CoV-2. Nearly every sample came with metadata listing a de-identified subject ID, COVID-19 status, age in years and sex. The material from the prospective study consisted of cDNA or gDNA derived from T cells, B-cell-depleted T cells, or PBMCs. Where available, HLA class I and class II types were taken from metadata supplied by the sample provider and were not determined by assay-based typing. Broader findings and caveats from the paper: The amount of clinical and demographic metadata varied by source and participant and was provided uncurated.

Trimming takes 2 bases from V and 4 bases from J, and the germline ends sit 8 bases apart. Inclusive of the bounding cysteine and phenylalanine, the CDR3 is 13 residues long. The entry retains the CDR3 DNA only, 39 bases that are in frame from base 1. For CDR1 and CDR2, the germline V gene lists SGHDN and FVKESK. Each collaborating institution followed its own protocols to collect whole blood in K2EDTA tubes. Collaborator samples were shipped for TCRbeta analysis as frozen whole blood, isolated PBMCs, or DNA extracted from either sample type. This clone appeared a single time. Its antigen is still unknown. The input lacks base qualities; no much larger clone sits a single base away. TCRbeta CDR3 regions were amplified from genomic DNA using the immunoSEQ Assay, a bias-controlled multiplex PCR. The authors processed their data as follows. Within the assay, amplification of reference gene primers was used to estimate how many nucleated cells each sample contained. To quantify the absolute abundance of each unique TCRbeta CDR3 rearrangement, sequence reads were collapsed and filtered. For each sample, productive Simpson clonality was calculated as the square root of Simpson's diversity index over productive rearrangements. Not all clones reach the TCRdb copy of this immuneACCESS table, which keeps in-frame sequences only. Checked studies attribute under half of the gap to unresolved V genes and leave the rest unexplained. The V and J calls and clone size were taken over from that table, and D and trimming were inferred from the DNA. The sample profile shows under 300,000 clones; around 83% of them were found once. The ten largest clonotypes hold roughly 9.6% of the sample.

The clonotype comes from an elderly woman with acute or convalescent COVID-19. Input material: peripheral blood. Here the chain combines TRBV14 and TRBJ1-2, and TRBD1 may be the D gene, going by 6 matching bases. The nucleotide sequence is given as TGTGCCAGCAGCCAACAGGGGACCTATGGCTACACCTTC. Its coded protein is CASSQQGTYGYTF.